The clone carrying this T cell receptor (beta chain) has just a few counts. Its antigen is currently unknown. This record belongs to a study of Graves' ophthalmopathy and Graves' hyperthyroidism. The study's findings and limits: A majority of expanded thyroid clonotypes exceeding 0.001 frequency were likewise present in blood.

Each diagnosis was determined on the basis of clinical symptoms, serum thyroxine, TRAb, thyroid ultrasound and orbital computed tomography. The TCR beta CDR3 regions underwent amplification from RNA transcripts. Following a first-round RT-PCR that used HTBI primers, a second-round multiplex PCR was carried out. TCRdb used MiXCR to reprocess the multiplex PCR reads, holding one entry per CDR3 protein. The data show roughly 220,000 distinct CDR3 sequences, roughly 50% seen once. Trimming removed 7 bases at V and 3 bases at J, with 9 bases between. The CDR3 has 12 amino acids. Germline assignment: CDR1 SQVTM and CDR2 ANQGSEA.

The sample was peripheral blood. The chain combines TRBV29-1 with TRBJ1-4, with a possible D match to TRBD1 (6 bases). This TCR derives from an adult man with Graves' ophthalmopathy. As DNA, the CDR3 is TGCAGCGCTGGGACACCTAATGAAAAACTGTTTTTT. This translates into CSAGTPNEKLFF.